The clone carrying this T cell receptor (beta chain) occurred a few times. This CDR3 has 15 amino acids. The germline gives CDR1 SEHNR, CDR2 FQNEAQ (reference sequence). V was clipped by 5 bases and J by 6 bases, with 16 bases between them. Time point in this sample: newly diagnosed GD, antithyroid drugs for less than 3 months. PBMC-extracted RNA yielded the TCR library. This specimen comes from a study of regulatory T cells in long-lasting Graves disease. CDR3 regions were amplified by Arm-PCR using iRepertoire HTBI primers to build TCR beta libraries. TCRdb reprocessed the multiplex PCR reads via MiXCR and lists one record per CDR3 protein. The sample lists about 330,000 distinct CDR3 sequences, around 15% occurring once. These records were also assigned to another study, of T cells in Graves' hyperthyroidism and ophthalmopathy.

The rearrangement joins TRBV7-9 to TRBJ2-2; tentatively, D is TRBD2 (5 bases). The sample in question was peripheral blood mononuclear cells (PBMCs), obtained at new diagnosis, from a patient treated with antithyroid drugs. The clonotype was recovered from a woman between 18 and 29 years old with Graves disease. The CDR3 region is CASSTRTGEPGELFF. Written as DNA, the CDR3 is TGTGCCAGCAGCACACGGACCGGGGAGCCCGGGGAGCTGTTTTTT.